Listed here are 13 T cell receptor beta chains from one sample, sequenced in a study of T cells in Graves' hyperthyroidism and ophthalmopathy. The source material, RNA transcripts, was used to amplify TCR beta CDR3 regions. First-round RT-PCR targeting the TCR CDR3 was performed with the HTBI primer set. MiXCR, run by TCRdb on the multiplex PCR reads, gives a single entry per CDR3 protein. The sample carries fewer than 700,000 distinct CDR3 sequences, under 20% recorded once. The sample was blood. The receptors originated from a woman aged 25 to 39 with Graves' hyperthyroidism.

This clonotype appeared a few times. The V gene is TRBV30, the J gene TRBJ2-7; 10 positions match TRBD1. The CDR3 covers 14 residues. CDR1 and CDR2 from the germline V gene are GTSNPN and SVGIG (reference sequence). The ends lost 0 bases at V and 6 bases at J; junction bases unmatched: 5. CDR3: CAWSVGTGALEQYF. Written as DNA, the CDR3 is TGTGCCTGGAGTGTCGGGACAGGGGCCCTCGAGCAGTACTTC. Filled out from reference TRBV30 and TRBJ2-7, the complete variable domain reads SQTIHQWPATLVQPVGSPLSLECTVEGTSNPNLYWYRQAAGRGLQLLFYSVGIGQISSEVPQNLSASRPQDRQFILSSKKLLLSDSGFYLCAWSVGTGALEQYFGPGTRLTVT.

Notes on this clonotype: One base away lies a much larger clone, so this may be a sequencing read error. This chain links TRBV6-1 with TRBJ2-1; the D is unclear. The CDR3 runs to 12 residues. The V and J ends lost 8 bases and 10 bases respectively, with 15 bases between them. Looked up from germline, CDR1 is MNHNS and CDR2 is SASEGT. In DNA, the CDR3 is TGTGCCAGCGGTCTGAGGTCGAGCGAGCAGTTCTTC. As protein: CASGLRSSEQFF.

This clonotype was seen more than once but under ten times. The chain couples TRBV11-2 to TRBJ1-3; the D is unclear. Looked up from germline, CDR1 is SGHAT and CDR2 is FQNNGV. This CDR3 comprises 15 residues. V gave up 0 bases and J gave up 0 bases, with 6 bases separating them. The CDR3 sequence is CASSLDRLSGNTIYF. In DNA, the CDR3 is TGTGCCAGCAGCTTAGACAGGCTCTCTGGAAACACCATATATTTT.

This clonotype was recorded many times. This chain's CDR3 is CATRSRADYEQYF. The CDR3 nucleotides are TGTGCCACCAGGTCCAGGGCAGACTACGAGCAGTACTTC. This chain connects TRBV28 to TRBJ2-7, with TRBD1 as a possible D gene (5 bases). V lost 10 bases, J lost 3 bases, and 16 bases lay in between. The CDR3 has 13 residues. Germline V CDR1 and CDR2: MDHEN, SYDVKM.

The V and J genes are TRBV5-8 and TRBJ2-7, with TRBD2 identical over 8 bases. This CDR3 has 12 amino acids. The J segment lost 4 bases and the V segment lost 7 bases, leaving 4 bases of the junction unmatched. CDR1 and CDR2 from the germline V gene are SGHTS and YDEGEE. The CDR3 here is CASAREGYEQYF. CDR3 bases: TGTGCCAGCGCCCGGGAGGGTTACGAGCAGTACTTC.

The rearrangement joins TRBV5-1 to TRBJ1-4; possibly TRBD1 for D (5 bases). The V and J ends lost 4 bases and 7 bases respectively, with 14 bases between them. The CDR3 covers 14 residues. CDR1 and CDR2 (germline): SGHRS, YFSETQ. CDR3 in DNA: TGCGCCAGCAGCATTGGACAAGAAGGTGAAAAACTGTTTTTT. Residues: CASSIGQEGEKLFF.

This clonotype was recorded at least ten times. The chain joins TRBV28 to TRBJ2-3; weak D call: TRBD2 (6 bases). Trimming stripped 3 bases from V and 0 bases from J, with 16 bases between. This CDR3 contains 17 residues. The germline V gene encodes CDR1 MDHEN and CDR2 SYDVKM. The CDR3 reads CASSFNSLARSTDTQYF. Written as DNA, the CDR3 is TGTGCCAGCAGTTTTAATAGTCTAGCGCGTAGCACAGATACGCAGTATTTT.

This chain links TRBV5-1 with TRBJ2-1; 7 bases are a match to TRBD2. Germline CDR1 reads SGHRS; CDR2 reads YFSETQ. This CDR3 spans 18 amino acids. V lost 0 bases, J lost 7 bases, and 16 bases stayed unmatched. The CDR3 loop reads CASSLVVFAGEGENEQFF. The CDR3 nucleotides are TGCGCCAGCAGCTTGGTAGTTTTCGCGGGAGAGGGTGAGAATGAGCAGTTCTTC.

This clonotype was detected only once. This chain joins TRBV30 and TRBJ1-4; TRBD1 is a possible D gene (6 bases). The CDR3 has 15 residues. The V end lost 1 base, the J end lost 10 bases, and 19 bases lay between the germline ends. Germline V gene data show CDR1 as GTSNPN and CDR2 as SVGIG (reference sequence). CDR3: CAWSGGLRQAGKLFF. DNA of the CDR3: TGTGCCTGGAGTGGGGGATTAAGACAGGCGGGAAAACTGTTTTTT.

A few counts support this clonotype. J is TRBJ2-7 and V is TRBV19, with 7 bases lining up with TRBD1. The trim removed 4 bases at V and 6 bases at J, leaving 15 bases unmatched. The CDR3 contains 16 residues. Germline V gene data show CDR1 as LNHDA and CDR2 as SQIVND (reference sequence). CDR3 residues: CASSTSTGKVSLEQYF. CDR3 bases: TGTGCCAGTAGTACCTCGACAGGGAAGGTCAGTCTCGAGCAGTACTTC. Complete variable domain (other parts from reference TRBV19 and TRBJ2-7): DGGITQSPKYLFRKEGQNVTLSCEQNLNHDAMYWYRQDPGQGLRLIYYSQIVNDFQKGDIAEGYSVSREKKESFPLTVTSAQKNPTAFYLCASSTSTGKVSLEQYFGPGTRLTVT.

The V and J genes are TRBV20-1 and TRBJ1-2; no firm D call. CDR3 length equals 13 residues. In germline, CDR1 is DFQATT, CDR2 SNEGSKA (reference sequence). V lost 2 bases to trimming and J lost 7 bases, with 14 bases between them. CDR3 sequence reads: CSARPREAGGYTF. As DNA, the CDR3 is TGCAGTGCTAGACCTAGGGAGGCGGGTGGCTACACCTTC.

This clonotype was recorded at least ten times. This rearrangement joins TRBV6-1 to TRBJ1-2; 7 nucleotides agree with TRBD1. Germline lookup yields CDR1 MNHNS and CDR2 SASEGT. This CDR3 spans 15 amino acids. The V segment lost 6 bases and the J segment 2 bases; nucleotides outside the gene matches: 9. This CDR3 reads CASRETGRGNYGYTF. The CDR3 DNA follows: TGTGCCAGCAGGGAGACAGGGCGGGGGAACTATGGCTACACCTTC.

This clonotype has ten or more counts. CDR3 nucleotides: TGTGCCAGCTCACCACCGGGTCCCGGCGACGAGCAGTACTTC. As protein: CASSPPGPGDEQYF. The V and J genes are TRBV18 and TRBJ2-7; D not resolved. The germline V gene has CDR1 KGHSH and CDR2 LQKENI. The CDR3 runs 14 residues. Trimming left V 0 bases short and J 5 bases short, with 11 bases between.